What follows describes a single TCR beta chain. CDR3 size: 18 residues. Per germline, CDR1 GTSNPN and CDR2 SVGIG (reference sequence). Germline trimming cut 0 bases from V and 0 bases from J; bases unmatched to any gene: 13. The data are from a study of blood T cell repertoires in COVID-19. Study context: Samples came from the United States, Italy and Spain, spanning acute and convalescent COVID-19. The analysed material was cDNA or gDNA that came from T cells, B-cell-depleted T cells, or PBMCs.

Authors' methods: Estimated nucleated cell counts came from reference gene primer amplification. This table comes from immunoSEQ multiplex PCR, and its TCRdb copy is limited to in-frame clones, with some not included. D and trimming were read from the DNA, whereas the V and J calls and clone size are those reported in that table. The data show approximately 120,000 clones, about three quarters seen once. This receptor was obtained from a woman in her seventies with acute or convalescent COVID-19. Material for sequencing was peripheral blood. The chain combines TRBV30 with TRBJ1-2, with 7 bases aligning to TRBD1. The CDR3 reads CAWSVPPTGPRANYGYTF. In DNA, the CDR3 is TGTGCCTGGAGTGTTCCCCCGACAGGGCCTCGAGCTAACTATGGCTACACCTTC.